The rows below give T cell receptor beta chains drawn from one sample of a study of a mutant IDH1 vaccine in newly diagnosed glioma. Clones were sequenced by immunoSEQ multiplex PCR, and TCRdb holds only the in-frame ones, with some missing. Of 35,000 to 50,000 clones listed, approximately 89% are singletons. These receptors have no known antigen. The sequences come from PBMCs, collected from a glioma patient whose treatment included an IDH1 peptide vaccine. The receptor set was obtained from a man in his forties or fifties with glioma. CDR3s include the opening cysteine and the closing phenylalanine or tryptophan. The D gene is left open where the match is weak. Only part of the rows carry a size: once, few, many, or a class if the clone is expanded.

>TRBJ1-1|.|.|TRBV19
CASSISGTRNTEAFF
TGTGCCAGTAGTATCTCCGGGACGCGGAACACTGAAGCTTTCTTT
>TRBJ1-1|.|.|TRBV28
CASSFGQMNTEAFF
TGTGCCAGCAGTTTCGGACAGATGAACACTGAAGCTTTCTTT
>TRBJ1-5|.|TRBD1|TRBV6-5
CASGQGGGGIRPQHF
TGTGCCAGCGGCCAAGGGGGCGGGGGGATTCGGCCCCAGCATTTT
>TRBJ1-2|.|.|TRBV27
CASSFEGYDGYTF
TGTGCCAGCAGTTTCGAAGGGTACGATGGCTACACCTTC
>TRBJ2-7|.|TRBD1|TRBV28
CASSLAGQGAKEQYF
TGTGCCAGCAGCTTAGCGGGACAGGGGGCGAAGGAGCAGTACTTC
>TRBJ2-1|.|TRBD2|TRBV7-7
CASGLAGLREQFF
TGTGCTAGCGGACTAGCGGGTCTCAGGGAGCAGTTCTTC
>TRBJ2-2|.|.|TRBV4-3
CASSQEGLNTGELFF
TGCGCCAGCAGCCAAGAAGGTCTGAACACCGGGGAGCTGTTTTTT
>TRBJ1-5|once|.|TRBV30
CAWSVHNQPQHF
TGTGCCTGGAGTGTTCACAATCAGCCCCAGCATTTT
>TRBJ1-1|.|TRBD1|TRBV19
CASSITGGQGGWAEAFF
TGTGCCAGTAGTATAACCGGGGGACAGGGAGGATGGGCTGAAGCTTTCTTT
>TRBJ1-2|.|.|TRBV9
CASSVGGGPYGYTF
TGTGCCAGCAGCGTAGGTGGGGGGCCATATGGCTACACCTTC
>TRBJ2-3|.|.|TRBV7-2
CASSLALGRTDTQYF
TGTGCCAGCAGCTTAGCACTAGGACGCACAGATACGCAGTATTTT
>TRBJ2-7|.|TRBD1|TRBV7-7
CASSLGTGLDEQYF
TGTGCTAGCAGCTTAGGGACAGGGCTGGACGAGCAGTACTTC
>TRBJ2-3|.|TRBD2|TRBV5-1
CASSSRSGTSGSGSTDTQYF
TGCGCCAGCAGCTCGAGATCCGGGACTAGCGGGAGCGGTAGCACAGATACGCAGTATTTT
>TRBJ2-6|.|.|TRBV11-2
CASSLVLSGANVLTF
TGTGCCAGCAGCTTAGTTCTTTCTGGGGCCAACGTCCTGACTTTC
>TRBJ1-1|few|TRBD1|TRBV7-8
CASSLTGGTEAFF
TGTGCCAGCAGCCTTACAGGGGGCACTGAAGCTTTCTTT
>TRBJ1-3|.|TRBD1|TRBV7-8
CASSAHRGASGNTIYF
TGTGCCAGCAGCGCCCACAGGGGCGCCTCTGGAAACACCATATATTTT
>TRBJ1-3|.|.|TRBV5-4
CASSLFNSVSGNTIYF
TGTGCCAGCAGCTTGTTCAACAGCGTCTCTGGAAACACCATATATTTT
>TRBJ2-7|.|TRBD1|TRBV7-9
CASSQTGEEWFGRYF
TGTGCCAGCAGCCAGACAGGGGAAGAATGGTTCGGTCGGTACTTC
>TRBJ1-2|.|.|TRBV4-2
CASSGASFKYGYTF
TGTGCCAGCAGCGGGGCCTCCTTTAAGTATGGCTACACCTTC
>TRBJ2-1|.|TRBD1|TRBV5-5
CASSLNRGEPGEQFF
TGTGCCAGCAGCTTGAACAGGGGGGAGCCTGGGGAGCAGTTCTTC
>TRBJ2-2|.|.|TRBV6-5
CASSYSAGANTGELFF
TGTGCCAGCAGTTACTCGGCTGGGGCGAACACCGGGGAGCTGTTTTTT
>TRBJ1-3|.|.|TRBV5-8
CASSLRPSTSGNTIYF
TGTGCCAGCAGCTTGCGTCCCTCAACCTCTGGAAACACCATATATTTT
>TRBJ2-5|.|.|TRBV6-5
CASSYDYSGETQYF
TGTGCCAGCAGTTACGACTACTCGGGGGAGACCCAGTACTTC
>TRBJ1-2|.|.|TRBV30
CAWWDTYGYTF
TGTGCCTGGTGGGACACCTATGGCTACACCTTC
>TRBJ2-7|few|.|TRBV28
CASSFLYGRTYEQYF
TGTGCCAGCAGTTTTCTCTACGGCAGGACTTACGAGCAGTACTTC
>TRBJ2-7|.|.|TRBV7-2
CASSIGGGGKPSYEQYF
TGTGCCAGCAGTATAGGGGGAGGGGGCAAACCTTCCTACGAGCAGTACTTC
>TRBJ2-7|.|.|TRBV9
CASSVGKGPYEQYF
TGTGCCAGCAGCGTCGGAAAGGGCCCCTACGAGCAGTACTTC
>TRBJ2-7|.|.|TRBV2
CASTQTLSYEQYF
TGTGCCAGCACGCAGACCCTGTCCTACGAGCAGTACTTC
>TRBJ2-7|.|.|TRBV28
CASLAGDPYEQYF
TGTGCCAGCCTGGCAGGGGACCCCTACGAGCAGTACTTC
>TRBJ2-7|.|.|TRBV4-1
CASSQIDSSYEQYF
TGCGCCAGCAGCCAAATAGACAGCTCCTACGAGCAGTACTTC
>TRBJ2-1|once|.|TRBV20-1
CSARGYNEQFF
TGCAGTGCTAGGGGCTACAATGAGCAGTTCTTC
>TRBJ2-7|.|TRBD2|TRBV27
CASSFHPGTSPYEQYF
TGTGCCAGCAGTTTTCACCCCGGGACTAGCCCCTACGAGCAGTACTTC
>TRBJ2-5|once|.|TRBV7-6
CASSLGAGAVETQYF
TGTGCCAGCAGCTTAGGTGCGGGGGCGGTCGAGACCCAGTACTTC
>TRBJ2-7|.|TRBD1|TRBV9
CASSVAYRGIEQYF
TGTGCCAGCAGCGTAGCCTACAGGGGGATCGAGCAGTACTTC
>TRBJ2-3|.|.|TRBV10-2
CASSGGVEGTDTQYF
TGCGCCAGCAGTGGGGGGGTGGAGGGCACAGATACGCAGTATTTT
>TRBJ2-2|.|TRBD2|TRBV19
CASSTPGLAGTGELFF
TGTGCCAGTAGTACCCCGGGACTAGCGGGGACCGGGGAGCTGTTTTTT
>TRBJ1-5|.|.|TRBV28
CASSLDTYQPQHF
TGTGCCAGCAGTTTGGACACTTATCAGCCCCAGCATTTT
>TRBJ2-1|.|.|TRBV14
CASSPSVRLSYNEQFF
TGTGCCAGCAGCCCGTCAGTTCGCCTCTCCTACAATGAGCAGTTCTTC
>TRBJ1-1|.|TRBD1|TRBV29-1
CSVPGGAALNTEAFF
TGCAGCGTTCCAGGGGGGGCGGCCCTGAACACTGAAGCTTTCTTT
>TRBJ2-7|.|TRBD1|TRBV29-1
CSVENHRGVSYEQYF
TGCAGCGTTGAAAACCACAGGGGGGTCTCCTACGAGCAGTACTTC
>TRBJ1-2|.|.|TRBV7-9
CASSFGVDSGYTF
TGTGCCAGCAGTTTTGGGGTGGACTCTGGCTACACCTTC
>TRBJ1-4|.|.|TRBV25-1
CASSEYTGWDEKLFF
TGTGCCAGCAGTGAATATACAGGGTGGGATGAAAAACTGTTTTTT
>TRBJ1-2|.|.|TRBV6-1
CASSEGLNWGDYGYTF
TGTGCCAGCAGTGAAGGTCTCAATTGGGGTGACTATGGCTACACCTTC
>TRBJ2-7|few|.|TRBV2
CASRQGAPYEQYF
TGTGCCAGCAGGCAAGGGGCCCCCTACGAGCAGTACTTC